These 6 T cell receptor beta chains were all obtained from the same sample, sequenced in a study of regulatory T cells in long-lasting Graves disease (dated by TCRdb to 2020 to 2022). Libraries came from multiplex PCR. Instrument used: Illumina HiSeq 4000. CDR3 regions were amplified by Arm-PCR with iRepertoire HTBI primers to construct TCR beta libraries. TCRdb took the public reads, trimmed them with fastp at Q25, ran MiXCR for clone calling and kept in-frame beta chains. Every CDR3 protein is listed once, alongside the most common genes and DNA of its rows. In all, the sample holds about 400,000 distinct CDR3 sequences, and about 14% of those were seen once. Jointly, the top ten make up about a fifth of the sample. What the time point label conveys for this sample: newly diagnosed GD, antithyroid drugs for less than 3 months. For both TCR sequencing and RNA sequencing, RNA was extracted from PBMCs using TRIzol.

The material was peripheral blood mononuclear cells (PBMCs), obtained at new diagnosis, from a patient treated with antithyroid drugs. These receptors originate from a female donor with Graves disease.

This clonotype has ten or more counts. The CDR3 bases are TGTGCCAGCAGCTTAGATTCGGGGAGGGCCGGGGAGCTGTTTTTT. Protein: CASSLDSGRAGELFF. The J gene is TRBJ2-2, the V gene TRBV7-2; TRBD2 matches at 7 bases. V was pared by 1 base and J by 6 bases, with 5 bases of the junction left unmatched. The CDR3 has 15 amino acids. Germline CDR1 reads SGHTA; CDR2 reads FQGNSA.

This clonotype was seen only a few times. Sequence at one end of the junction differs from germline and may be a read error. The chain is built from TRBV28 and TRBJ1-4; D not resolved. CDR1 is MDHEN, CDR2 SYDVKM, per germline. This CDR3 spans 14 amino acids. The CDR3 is CASSPVGPDEKLCF. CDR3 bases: TGTGCCAGCAGTCCAGTCGGACCGGATGAAAAACTGTGTTTT.

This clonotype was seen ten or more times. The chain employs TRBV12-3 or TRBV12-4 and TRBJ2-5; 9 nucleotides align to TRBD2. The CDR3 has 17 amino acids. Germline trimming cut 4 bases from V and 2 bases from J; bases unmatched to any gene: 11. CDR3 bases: TGTGCCAGCAGTTCCCCGGAGGGCGGGAGGGTACAAGAGACCCAGTACTTC. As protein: CASSSPEGGRVQETQYF.

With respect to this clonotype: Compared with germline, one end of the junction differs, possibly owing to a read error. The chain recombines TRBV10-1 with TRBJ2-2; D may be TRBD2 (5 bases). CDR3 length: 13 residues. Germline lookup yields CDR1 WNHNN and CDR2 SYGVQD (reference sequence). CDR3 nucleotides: TGCGCTACATTCAACTCGAACACCGGGGAGCTGTCTTTT. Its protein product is CATFNSNTGELSF.

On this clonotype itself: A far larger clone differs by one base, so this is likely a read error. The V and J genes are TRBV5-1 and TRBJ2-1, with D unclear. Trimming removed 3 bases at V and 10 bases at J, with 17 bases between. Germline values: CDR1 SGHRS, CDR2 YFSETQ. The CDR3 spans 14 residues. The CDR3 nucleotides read TGCGCCAGCAGCTCATCAAGGAGCTCCTACGAGCAGTTCTTC. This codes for CASSSSRSSYEQFF.

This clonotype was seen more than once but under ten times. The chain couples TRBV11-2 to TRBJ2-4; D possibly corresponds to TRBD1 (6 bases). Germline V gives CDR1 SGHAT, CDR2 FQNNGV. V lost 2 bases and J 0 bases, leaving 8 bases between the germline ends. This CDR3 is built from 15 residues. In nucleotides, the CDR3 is TGTGCCAGCAGCTTATGGACAGAAGCCAAAAACATTCAGTACTTC. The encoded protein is CASSLWTEAKNIQYF.